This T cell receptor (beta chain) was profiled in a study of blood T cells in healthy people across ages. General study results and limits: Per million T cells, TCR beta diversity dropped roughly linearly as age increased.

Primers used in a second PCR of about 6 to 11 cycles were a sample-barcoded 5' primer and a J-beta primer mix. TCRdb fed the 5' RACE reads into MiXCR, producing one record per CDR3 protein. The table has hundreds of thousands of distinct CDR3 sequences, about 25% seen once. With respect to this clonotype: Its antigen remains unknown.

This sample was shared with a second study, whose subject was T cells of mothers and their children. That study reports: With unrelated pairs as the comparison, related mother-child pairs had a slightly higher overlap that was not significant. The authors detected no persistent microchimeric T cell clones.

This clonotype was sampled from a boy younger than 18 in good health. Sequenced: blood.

The CDR3, as DNA: TGTGCCAGCAGCCAGAGGGCCGGTAACTATGGCTACACCTTC. It translates to CASSQRAGNYGYTF. The V gene is TRBV3-1, the J gene TRBJ1-2; D unclear. This CDR3 comprises 14 residues. Germline-derived CDR1 and CDR2 are LGHDT and YNNKEL (reference sequence). Deletions cut 3 bases from V and 1 base from J, with 9 bases between.